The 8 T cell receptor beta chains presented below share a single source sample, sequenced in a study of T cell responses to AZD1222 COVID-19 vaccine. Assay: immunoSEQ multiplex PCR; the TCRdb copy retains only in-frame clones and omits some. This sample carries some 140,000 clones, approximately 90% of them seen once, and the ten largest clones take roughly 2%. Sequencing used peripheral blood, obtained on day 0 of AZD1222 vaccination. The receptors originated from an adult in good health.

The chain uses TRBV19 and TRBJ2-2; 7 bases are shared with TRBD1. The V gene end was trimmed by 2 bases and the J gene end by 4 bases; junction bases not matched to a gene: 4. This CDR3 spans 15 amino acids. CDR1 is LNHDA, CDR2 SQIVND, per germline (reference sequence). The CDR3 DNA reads TGTGCCAGTAGTATAAGGACAGGTACCACCGGGGAGCTGTTTTTT. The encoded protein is CASSIRTGTTGELFF.

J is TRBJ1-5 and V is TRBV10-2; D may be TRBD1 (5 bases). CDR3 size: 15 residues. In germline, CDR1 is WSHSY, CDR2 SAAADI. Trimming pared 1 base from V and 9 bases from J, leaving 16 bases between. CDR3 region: CASSEFAQGLGPQHF. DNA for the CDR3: TGCGCCAGCAGTGAGTTTGCGCAGGGCCTAGGGCCCCAGCATTTT.

CDR3 nucleotide sequence: TGTGCCAGCAGGGGGGACGGAAGGAACACTGAAGCTTTCTTT. Translating it yields CASRGDGRNTEAFF. The chain uses TRBV6-5 and TRBJ1-1; D possibly corresponds to TRBD1 (5 bases). Trimming pared 6 bases from V and 1 base from J, leaving 12 bases between. CDR3 length: 14 residues. Germline assignment: CDR1 MNHEY and CDR2 SVGAGI.

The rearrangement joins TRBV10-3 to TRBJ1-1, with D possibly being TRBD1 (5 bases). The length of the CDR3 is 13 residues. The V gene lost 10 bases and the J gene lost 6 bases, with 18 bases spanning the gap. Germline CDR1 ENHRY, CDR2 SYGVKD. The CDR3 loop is CATQTPVGPEAFF. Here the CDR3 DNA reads TGTGCCACCCAGACACCCGTGGGGCCTGAAGCTTTCTTT.

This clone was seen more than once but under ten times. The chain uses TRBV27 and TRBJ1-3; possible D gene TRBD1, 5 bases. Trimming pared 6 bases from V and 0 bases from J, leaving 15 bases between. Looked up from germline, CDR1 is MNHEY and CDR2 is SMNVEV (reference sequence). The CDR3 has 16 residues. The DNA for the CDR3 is TGTGCCAGCAGACTGACCTGGGGCGACTCTGGAAACACCATATATTTT. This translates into CASRLTWGDSGNTIYF.

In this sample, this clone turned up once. The CDR3 bases are TGTGCCAGCAGCAGACAGGGGGACTACGAGCAGTACTTC. It translates to CASSRQGDYEQYF. This chain connects TRBV7-8 to TRBJ2-7, with 9 bases lining up with TRBD1. Germline loops: CDR1 SGHVS, CDR2 FQNEAQ. V trimming: 5 bases; J trimming: 3 bases; junction bases outside the gene matches: 2. The CDR3 spans 13 residues.

This CDR3 is CASSLGWGDTEAFF. The CDR3 coding sequence is TGTGCCAGCAGCTTGGGGTGGGGGGACACTGAAGCTTTCTTT. This rearrangement joins TRBV11-2 to TRBJ1-1; D perhaps matches TRBD1 (5 bases). This CDR3 is 14 amino acids long. Germline CDR1 SGHAT, CDR2 FQNNGV. Between the trimmed V and J ends, which lost 3 bases and 3 bases, there was a span of 11 bases.

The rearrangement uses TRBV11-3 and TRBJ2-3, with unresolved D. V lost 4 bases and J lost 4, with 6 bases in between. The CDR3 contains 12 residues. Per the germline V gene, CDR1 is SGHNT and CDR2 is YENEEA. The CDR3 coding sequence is TGTGCCAGCAGCTCGGATTCAGATACGCAGTATTTT. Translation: CASSSDSDTQYF.